A single sample gave rise to the 26 T cell receptor beta chains below, sequenced in a study of T-cell reconstitution after alpha-beta-depleted transplantation in children. It was with unique molecular identifiers that the TCRbeta library was prepared. TCRdb redid the calling of the PCR reads with MiXCR, one entry per CDR3 protein. The table lists fewer than 550,000 distinct CDR3 sequences, more than 9.5% of them singletons. The starting material was PBMCs, mostly from graft donor cells, obtained 180 days after TCRalphabeta/CD19-depleted stem cell transplant. The receptors were gathered from a female patient aged 2-9 years who had a stem cell transplant for aplastic anemia, so the T cells may come from the graft donor.

This sequence joins TRBV29-1 and TRBJ1-2; D may be TRBD1 (6 bases). V was shortened by 5 bases and J by 4 bases, with 14 bases between the two germline ends. The CDR3 extends over 13 amino acids. Germline V lookup: CDR1 SQVTM, CDR2 ANQGSEA. The CDR3, as DNA: TGCAGCGTTCGAACTACAGGGTCCTATGGCTACACCTTC. Amino acid sequence: CSVRTTGSYGYTF.

This clonotype turned up a few times. The rearrangement uses TRBV24-1 and TRBJ1-1; 8 bases are shared with TRBD1. J gave up 10 bases and V 11 bases, and 8 bases lay outside the gene matches. Germline lookup yields CDR1 KGHDR and CDR2 SFDVKD. The CDR3 runs to 11 residues. The CDR3 loop is CAISQGARAFF. CDR3 nucleotides: TGTGCCATAAGTCAGGGGGCGAGAGCTTTCTTT.

V is TRBV2 and J is TRBJ2-7; a possible D gene is TRBD1 (5 bases). V lost 4 bases to trimming and J lost 2 bases, with 9 bases between them. Germline CDR1 reads SNHLY; CDR2 reads FYNNEI. This CDR3 is built from 13 residues. CDR3 amino acids: CASSGTIPYEQYF. DNA of the CDR3: TGTGCCAGCAGTGGGACAATCCCCTACGAGCAGTACTTC.

This clonotype was detected a few times. The chain couples TRBV14 to TRBJ1-1, with D hard to call. The CDR3 spans 12 residues. Trimming left V 6 bases short and J 0 bases short, with 5 bases between. Germline lookup yields CDR1 SGHDN and CDR2 FVKESK. The chain's CDR3 is CASRFLNTEAFF. The CDR3 DNA reads TGTGCCAGCAGGTTCCTGAACACTGAAGCTTTCTTT.

This clonotype was detected a few times. V is TRBV12-3 or TRBV12-4 and J is TRBJ2-6; D gene ambiguous. The CDR3 runs to 17 residues. V was trimmed by 5 bases and J by 0 bases, leaving 14 bases between them. CDR3 nucleotides: TGTGCCAGCAGTCAGAGCTTCTCAAGCTCTGGGGCCAACGTCCTGACTTTC. It translates to CASSQSFSSSGANVLTF.

This clonotype was counted a few times. The J gene is TRBJ1-4, the V gene TRBV7-2; D remains unclear. Per the germline V gene, CDR1 is SGHTA and CDR2 is FQGNSA. There are 15 residues in the CDR3. V lost 5 bases and J lost 8, with 18 bases in between. The CDR3 DNA sequence: TGTGCCAGCAGCCCCAGAGTTGGGGTGGTGGAAAAACTGTTTTTT. It yields the protein CASSPRVGVVEKLFF. The full variable domain, its missing parts supplied by reference TRBV7-2 and TRBJ1-4, is GAGVSQSPSNKVTEKGKDVELRCDPISGHTALYWYRQSLGQGLEFLIYFQGNSAPDKSGLPSDRFSAERTGGSVSTLTIQRTQQEDSAVYLCASSPRVGVVEKLFFGSGTQLSVL.

The rearrangement links TRBV12-5 to TRBJ2-1, with D perhaps given as TRBD1 or TRBD2 (5 bases each). V was pared by 2 bases and J by 8 bases, with 16 bases between. The CDR3 is made up of 15 amino acids. Germline lookup yields CDR1 LGHNT and CDR2 FRNRAP. The CDR3 loop is CASGLYRGPADEQFF. CDR3 nucleotide sequence: TGTGCTAGTGGTTTGTACCGGGGACCGGCGGATGAGCAGTTCTTC.

There are a few counts of this clonotype. This chain connects TRBV4-3 to TRBJ2-5; D may be TRBD2 (5 bases). V was pared by 1 base and J by 1 base, with 10 bases between. CDR3 length: 15 residues. Germline V CDR1 and CDR2: LGHNA, YSLEER. The CDR3 reads CASSQVGSGQETQYF. CDR3 nucleotide sequence: TGCGCCAGCAGCCAAGTCGGCAGCGGCCAAGAGACCCAGTACTTC.

The table lists this clonotype with a few counts. This chain uses TRBV4-1 with TRBJ1-5; D call uncertain. The V end lost 0 bases, the J end lost 1 base, and 7 bases lay between the germline ends. The V gene's germline CDR1 is MGHRA and CDR2 YSYEKL. The CDR3 consists of 15 residues. The CDR3 spells CASSQDFGSNQPQHF. In DNA, the CDR3 is TGCGCCAGCAGCCAAGATTTTGGCAGCAATCAGCCCCAGCATTTT.

This chain uses TRBV28 with TRBJ2-7; 7 bases agree with TRBD2. V shed 3 bases, J shed 0 bases, and the junction held 5 bases outside the gene matches. This CDR3 region has 15 residues. The germline gives CDR1 MDHEN, CDR2 SYDVKM. The CDR3 DNA reads as TGTGCCAGCAGTTTTCTAGCGGCAAGCTCCTACGAGCAGTACTTC. It specifies CASSFLAASSYEQYF.

The chain has TRBV5-1 and TRBJ2-7; D not resolved. Trimming took 0 bases from V and 5 from J, leaving 12 bases between them. Per germline, CDR1 SGHRS and CDR2 YFSETQ. The CDR3 sequence is 14 residues long. CDR3 nucleotides: TGCGCCAGCAGCTTGGAGGGTGTCTTAAACGAGCAGTACGTC. Amino acid sequence: CASSLEGVLNEQYV.

There are a few counts of this clonotype. The chain uses TRBV28 and TRBJ2-7; D possibly uses TRBD1 or TRBD2 (6 bases each). V shed 6 bases and J shed 1 base, with 16 bases lying between them. CDR1 MDHEN and CDR2 SYDVKM come from the germline V gene. The CDR3 is 15 residues long. The CDR3, as DNA: TGTGCCAGCAGGGGGGGCGGAGGCCGTTCCTACGAGCAGTACTTC. Translation: CASRGGGGRSYEQYF.

This clonotype was observed many times. V and J are TRBV28 and TRBJ2-1, with 9 bases lining up with TRBD2. CDR1 and CDR2 (germline): MDHEN, SYDVKM. The CDR3 totals 16 residues. Losses at the gene ends were 6 bases for V and 4 bases for J; bases not matched to a gene: 10. CDR3 loop: CASRGYGTSSYNEQFF. The CDR3 region has the DNA TGTGCCAGCAGGGGATACGGGACTAGCTCTTACAATGAGCAGTTCTTC.

This clonotype was counted between two and nine times. The V call is TRBV19, the J call TRBJ2-1; D perhaps matches TRBD1 (5 bases). The V gene lost 6 bases and the J gene lost 9 bases, with 15 bases spanning the gap. The CDR3 covers 13 residues. Looked up from germline, CDR1 is LNHDA and CDR2 is SQIVND (reference sequence). DNA for the CDR3: TGTGCCAGTAGCACGGGCCGAAGGGGTGAGCAGTTCTTC. Translated: CASSTGRRGEQFF.

The chain joins TRBV18 to TRBJ2-7, with D uncertain. Trimming pared 3 bases from V and 3 bases from J, leaving 12 bases between. Germline-derived CDR1 and CDR2 are KGHSH and LQKENI. The CDR3 totals 14 residues. This CDR3 reads CASSPGIMGYEQYF. The CDR3 DNA is TGTGCCAGCTCACCGGGTATTATGGGCTACGAGCAGTACTTC.

This clonotype has a handful of counts. V and J are TRBV6-5 and TRBJ1-6, with D possibly TRBD1 on 5 matching bases. Germline lookup yields CDR1 MNHEY and CDR2 SVGAGI. V shed 2 bases and J shed 7 bases, with 12 bases lying between them. This CDR3 spans 15 amino acids. CDR3 DNA sequence: TGTGCCAGCAGTTACGCCGGGACGCAGAATTCACCCCTCCACTTT. Protein product: CASSYAGTQNSPLHF.

V is TRBV7-2 and J is TRBJ2-1; 9 bases are a match to TRBD2. Losses at the gene ends were 5 bases for V and 4 bases for J; bases not matched to a gene: 6. The CDR3 runs 15 residues. CDR1 is SGHTA, CDR2 FQGNSA, per germline. The CDR3 sequence: CASSVSGRGYNEQFF. CDR3 bases: TGTGCCAGCAGCGTTAGCGGGAGAGGTTACAATGAGCAGTTCTTC. Complete variable domain (other parts from reference TRBV7-2 and TRBJ2-1): GAGVSQSPSNKVTEKGKDVELRCDPISGHTALYWYRQSLGQGLEFLIYFQGNSAPDKSGLPSDRFSAERTGGSVSTLTIQRTQQEDSAVYLCASSVSGRGYNEQFFGPGTRLTVL.

As DNA, the CDR3 is TGTGCCAGCAGCTTAGTTGCAGGGGGCGTATCGGATACGCAGTATTTT. Its protein is CASSLVAGGVSDTQYF. V is TRBV7-7 and J is TRBJ2-3; TRBD1 aligns across 8 bases. This CDR3 spans 16 amino acids. Germline V CDR1 and CDR2: SSHAT, FNYEAQ (reference sequence). Germline trimming cut 1 base from V and 6 bases from J; bases unmatched to any gene: 9.

This chain links TRBV11-2 with TRBJ1-1; D not resolved. V was clipped by 3 bases and J by 1 base, with 21 bases between them. The CDR3 runs 18 residues. CDR1 is SGHAT, CDR2 FQNNGV, per germline. CDR3 protein: CASSLKSRAPEKNTEAFF. In DNA form, the CDR3 reads TGTGCCAGCAGCTTGAAATCCCGGGCCCCAGAGAAGAACACTGAAGCTTTCTTT. Full variable domain (remainder filled in from reference TRBV11-2 and TRBJ1-1): EAGVAQSPRYKIIEKRQSVAFWCNPISGHATLYWYQQILGQGPKLLIQFQNNGVVDDSQLPKDRFSAERLKGVDSTLKIQPAKLEDSAVYLCASSLKSRAPEKNTEAFFGQGTRLTVV.

This clonotype showed up just a few times. The genes are TRBV5-1 and TRBJ2-1, with D perhaps TRBD2 (6 bases). Germline CDR1 and CDR2: SGHRS and YFSETQ. The CDR3 has 15 residues. V lost 1 base and J 4 bases, leaving 12 bases between the germline ends. Here the CDR3 DNA reads TGCGCCAGCAGCTTGAGGCAGGCGGGGTACAATGAGCAGTTCTTC. Encoded protein: CASSLRQAGYNEQFF.

Only a few counts were recorded for this clonotype. The chain has TRBV6-2 or TRBV6-3 and TRBJ2-2; D is perhaps TRBD1 (6 bases). CDR1 and CDR2 from the germline V gene are MNHEY and SVGEGT. The CDR3 contains 17 residues. The V end lost 0 bases, the J end lost 1 base, and 12 bases lay between the germline ends. The CDR3 bases are TGTGCCAGCAGTTACTCCCCAGGACAGAAGAACACCGGGGAGCTGTTTTTT. Its protein is CASSYSPGQKNTGELFF.

The table lists this clonotype with a few counts. The chain carries TRBV29-1 and TRBJ2-7, with TRBD2 matching over 12 bases. The CDR3 spans 13 residues. J was trimmed by 3 bases and V by 5 bases; bases with no gene match: 2. Looked up from germline, CDR1 is SQVTM and CDR2 is ANQGSEA. In DNA, the CDR3 is TGCAGCGTTCTACTAGCGGGAGGCTACGAGCAGTACGTC. This translates into CSVLLAGGYEQYV.

The J gene is TRBJ1-2, the V gene TRBV10-3; the match to TRBD1 covers 7 bases. Germline V CDR1 and CDR2: ENHRY, SYGVKD. The CDR3 is made up of 12 amino acids. J lost 5 bases, V lost 9 bases, and 6 bases had no gene match. In DNA form, the CDR3 reads TGTGCCATAAGAACAGGGGAGTATGGCTACACCTTC. Translation gives CAIRTGEYGYTF.

The V gene is TRBV13, the J gene TRBJ2-7, with unresolved D. The CDR3 is 16 amino acids. From germline, CDR1 is PRHDT and CDR2 FYEKMQ (reference sequence). Trimming cost V 4 bases and J 1 base, with 17 bases left between them. The DNA for the CDR3 is TGTGCCAGCAGCTCCTATTTGGGAAAGGGTTCCTACGAGCAGTACTTC. Translation: CASSSYLGKGSYEQYF.

There are a few counts of this clonotype. The chain has TRBV12-3 or TRBV12-4 and TRBJ1-5, with 7 bases aligning to TRBD1. This CDR3 is 17 amino acids long. V shed 3 bases and J 5 bases; nucleotides not matched to a gene: 13. CDR3 in amino acids: CASSFWAWTGGDQPQHF. CDR3 nucleotide sequence: TGTGCCAGCAGTTTTTGGGCTTGGACAGGCGGGGATCAGCCCCAGCATTTT.

This chain connects TRBV12-3 or TRBV12-4 to TRBJ1-3; D unresolved. Trimming took off 1 base at V and 7 bases at J, with 11 bases between the two ends. This CDR3 region has 14 residues. CDR3 region: CASSLGGPGNTIYF. For the CDR3, the DNA is TGTGCCAGCAGTTTAGGAGGGCCCGGGAACACCATATATTTT.